This TCR beta chain was sequenced for a study of T-cell reconstitution after alpha-beta-depleted transplantation in children (TCRdb year 2016). About the study as a whole: T-cell immune reconstitution after TCRalphabeta/CD19-depleted allogeneic hematopoietic cell transplantation in children was quantitatively tracked in the study by means of TCR repertoire profiling.

Receptor libraries were prepared by PCR. Sequencing relied on an Illumina HiSeq 2500. Molecular barcoding was employed in the preparation of TCR libraries, with unique molecular identifiers being used to normalize TCRbeta repertoire quantification. Starting from the raw public reads, TCRdb applied fastp trimming at Q25, assembled clones with MiXCR and retained in-frame beta chains. Rows merge per CDR3 protein into single entries with the most common DNA and genes. This sample lists roughly 350,000 distinct CDR3 sequences; over 9% were detected once. The top ten clonotypes cover 2% to 3% of the sample. This clonotype was seen at least ten times. The clone's antigen remains unknown. Base quality data are lacking; no much larger clone is found one base away. This receptor was taken from a human donor who donated a stem cell graft to a child with acute lymphoblastic leukemia. The sample here was PBMCs from the stem cell graft donor, taken from the stem cell graft.

The CDR3 protein: CASSFNGYGYTF. In nucleotide form, the sequence is TGTGCCAGCAGTTTTAACGGTTACGGCTACACCTTC. The chain employs TRBV28 and TRBJ1-2, with no reliable assignment of the D segment. The CDR3, cysteine through phenylalanine, is 12 amino acids long. The sequence is cut down to CDR3 DNA, 36 bases in frame from base 1. The germline V gene gives CDR1 as MDHEN and CDR2 as SYDVKM. V loses 3 bases of germline sequence and J loses 8 bases, and the interval between the two ends is 10 bases.